This TCR beta chain comes out of a study of Graves' ophthalmopathy and Graves' hyperthyroidism. CDR1 is SGHTA, CDR2 FQGNSA, per germline. This CDR3 has 17 residues. V lost 2 bases, J lost 1 base, and 14 bases lay in between. Clinical symptoms and serum thyroxine were used for diagnosis; TRAb, thyroid ultrasound and orbital computed tomography were also relied on. The PBMCs were taken from roughly 10 ml of fresh peripheral blood. A remark on this clonotype: Its target is unknown.

RNA transcripts yielded amplified TCR beta CDR3 regions. Following a first-round RT-PCR that used HTBI primers, a second-round multiplex PCR was carried out. TCRdb re-analysed the multiplex PCR reads in MiXCR, keeping a single row per CDR3 protein. The table has about 240,000 distinct CDR3 sequences, 45% seen once; the top ten hold around 47%. Study-wide results and limits: With approximately 88% sensitivity and less than 83% specificity, a 13-signature model separated ophthalmopathy from stable hyperthyroidism. Most expanded clonotypes in thyroid above 0.001 frequency also showed up in blood.

The rearrangement links TRBV7-2 to TRBJ2-2, with D perhaps TRBD2 (6 bases). The sample consisted of peripheral blood. The receptor's source is an adult man with Graves' ophthalmopathy. CDR3 DNA sequence: TGTGCCAGCAGCTTAACTAGCACCTTAATGAACACCGGGGAGCTGTTTTTT. Encoded protein: CASSLTSTLMNTGELFF.